The T cell receptor (beta chain) under discussion was sequenced for a study of beta chain features in type 1 diabetes. All of the isolated RNA was reverse transcribed, so expressed TCRB transcripts were sequenced. Assay used: immunoSEQ multiplex PCR; TCRdb lists only in-frame clones, some missing. This sample yields about 250,000 clones, of which roughly 13% are seen a single time; more than 0.025% belongs to the top ten. The sample comprised naive CD4+ T cells from blood. The source is a woman between 35 and 50 years old in good health.

The chain's CDR3 is CASSYDSTSGNTIYF. The CDR3 DNA follows: TGTGCCAGCAGTTATGACAGTACCTCTGGAAACACCATATATTTT. The genes are TRBV6-5 and TRBJ1-3, with D maybe TRBD1 (5 bases). This CDR3 is 15 amino acids long. The ends were cut back, 3 bases at V and 0 bases at J, with 9 bases in the middle. Looked up from germline, CDR1 is MNHEY and CDR2 is SVGAGI.